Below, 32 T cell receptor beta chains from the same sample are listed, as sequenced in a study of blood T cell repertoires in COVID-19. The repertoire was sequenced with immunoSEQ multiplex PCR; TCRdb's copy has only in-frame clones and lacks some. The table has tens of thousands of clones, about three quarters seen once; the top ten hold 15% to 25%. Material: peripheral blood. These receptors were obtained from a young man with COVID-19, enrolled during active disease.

CDR3 sequence reads: CASSLGGTGASSGNTIYF. CDR3 DNA sequence: TGCGCCAGCAGCTTGGGGGGGACAGGTGCAAGCTCTGGAAACACCATATATTTT. This rearrangement joins TRBV5-1 to TRBJ1-3, with 8 bases that match TRBD1. This CDR3 region has 18 residues. CDR1 SGHRS and CDR2 YFSETQ come from the germline V gene. Losses at the gene ends were 0 bases for V and 0 bases for J; bases not matched to a gene: 8. The entire variable domain, with the rest obtained from reference TRBV5-1 and TRBJ1-3, is as follows: KAGVTQTPRYLIKTRGQQVTLSCSPISGHRSVSWYQQTPGQGLQFLFEYFSETQRNKGNFPGRFSGRQFSNSRSEMNVSTLELGDSALYLCASSLGGTGASSGNTIYFGEGSWLTVV.

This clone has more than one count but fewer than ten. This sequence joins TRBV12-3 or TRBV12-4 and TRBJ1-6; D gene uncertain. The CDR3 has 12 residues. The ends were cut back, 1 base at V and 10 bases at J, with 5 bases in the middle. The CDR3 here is CASSLELSPLHF. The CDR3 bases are TGTGCCAGCAGTTTAGAACTCTCACCCCTCCACTTT.

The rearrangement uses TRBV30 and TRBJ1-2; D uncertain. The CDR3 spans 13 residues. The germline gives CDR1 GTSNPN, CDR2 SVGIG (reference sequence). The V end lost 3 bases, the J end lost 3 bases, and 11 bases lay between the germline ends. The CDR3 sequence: CAWRPGEDYGYTF. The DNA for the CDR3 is TGTGCCTGGAGACCCGGGGAGGACTATGGCTACACCTTC.

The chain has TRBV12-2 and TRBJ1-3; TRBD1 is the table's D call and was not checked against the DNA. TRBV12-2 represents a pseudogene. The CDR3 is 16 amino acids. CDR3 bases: TGTGCAAGTCGCCCCCGACAGGGGACGGGTGGAAACACCATATATTTT. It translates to CASRPRQGTGGNTIYF.

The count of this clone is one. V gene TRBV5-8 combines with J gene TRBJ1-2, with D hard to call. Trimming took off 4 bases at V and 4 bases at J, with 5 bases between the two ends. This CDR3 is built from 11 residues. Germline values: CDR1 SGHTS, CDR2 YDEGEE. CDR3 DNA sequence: TGTGCCAGCAGCCTAATCTATGGCTACACCTTC. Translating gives CASSLIYGYTF.

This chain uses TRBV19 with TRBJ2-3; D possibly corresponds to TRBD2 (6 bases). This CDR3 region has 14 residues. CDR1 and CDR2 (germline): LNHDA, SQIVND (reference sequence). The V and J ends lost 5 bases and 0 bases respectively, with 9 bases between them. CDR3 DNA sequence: TGTGCCAGTAGTCCCGGGACTAGCACAGATACGCAGTATTTT. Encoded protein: CASSPGTSTDTQYF.

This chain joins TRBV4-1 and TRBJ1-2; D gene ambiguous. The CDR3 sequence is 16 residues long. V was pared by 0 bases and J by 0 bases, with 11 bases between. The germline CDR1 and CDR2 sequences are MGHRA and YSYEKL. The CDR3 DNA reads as TGCGCCAGCAGCCAAGAGCGGGTGGGCACTAACTATGGCTACACCTTC. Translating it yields CASSQERVGTNYGYTF.

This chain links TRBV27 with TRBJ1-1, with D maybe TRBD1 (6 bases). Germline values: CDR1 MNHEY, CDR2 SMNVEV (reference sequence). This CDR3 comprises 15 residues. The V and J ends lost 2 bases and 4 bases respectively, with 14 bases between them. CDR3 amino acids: CASSLVVGGATEAFF. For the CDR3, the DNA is TGTGCCAGCAGTTTAGTAGTAGGGGGGGCCACTGAAGCTTTCTTT.

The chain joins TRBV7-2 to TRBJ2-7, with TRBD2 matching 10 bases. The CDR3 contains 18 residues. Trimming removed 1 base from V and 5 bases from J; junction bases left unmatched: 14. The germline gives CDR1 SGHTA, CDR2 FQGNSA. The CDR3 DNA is TGTGCCAGCAGCTTAGGTCACTACTGGACTAGCGGTTCTCACGAGCAGTACTTC. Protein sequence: CASSLGHYWTSGSHEQYF.

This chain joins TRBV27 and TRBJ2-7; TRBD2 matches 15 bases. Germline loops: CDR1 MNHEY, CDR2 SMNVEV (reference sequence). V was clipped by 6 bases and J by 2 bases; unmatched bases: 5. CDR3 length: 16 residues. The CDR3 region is CASSPWTSGRAYEQYF. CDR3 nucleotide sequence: TGTGCCAGCAGCCCATGGACTAGCGGGAGGGCCTACGAGCAGTACTTC.

The CDR3 sequence is CASSVQGLGYTF. DNA of the CDR3: TGTGCCAGCAGTGTCCAGGGCCTCGGCTACACCTTC. The chain employs TRBV25-1 and TRBJ1-2; the D gene is possibly TRBD1 (5 bases). V lost 4 bases to trimming and J lost 8 bases, with 11 bases between them. CDR3 length: 12 residues. Per germline, CDR1 MGHDK and CDR2 SYGVNS.

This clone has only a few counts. The CDR3 DNA reads TGTGCCAGCTCACCACCGGCAGGGGCACTACCGAACACTGAAGCTTTCTTT. Amino acids: CASSPPAGALPNTEAFF. This chain links TRBV18 with TRBJ1-1; D is perhaps TRBD1 (6 bases). The CDR3 consists of 17 residues. Germline V gene sequence: CDR1 KGHSH, CDR2 LQKENI. The V end lost 0 bases, the J end lost 1 base, and 15 bases lay between the germline ends.

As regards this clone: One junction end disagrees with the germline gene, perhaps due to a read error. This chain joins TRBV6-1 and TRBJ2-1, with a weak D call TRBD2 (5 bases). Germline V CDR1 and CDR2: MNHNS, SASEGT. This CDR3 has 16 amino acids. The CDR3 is CASSEEVSGGYSEQFF. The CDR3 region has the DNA TGTGCCAGCAGTGAAGAGGTTTCAGGAGGTTACAGTGAGCAGTTCTTC.

The CDR3 DNA follows: TGTGCCAGCAGCTCGTACAGGGGGAACGAGCAGTACTTC. Translated: CASSSYRGNEQYF. The rearrangement uses TRBV7-2 and TRBJ2-7; TRBD1 aligns across 8 bases. The CDR3 consists of 13 residues. CDR1 is SGHTA, CDR2 FQGNSA, per germline. V trimming: 4 bases; J trimming: 5 bases; junction bases outside the gene matches: 4.

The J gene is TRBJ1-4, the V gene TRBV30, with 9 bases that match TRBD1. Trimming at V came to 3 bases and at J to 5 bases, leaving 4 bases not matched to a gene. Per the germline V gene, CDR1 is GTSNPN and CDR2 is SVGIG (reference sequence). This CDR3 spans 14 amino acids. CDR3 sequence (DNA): TGTGCCTGGAGCCAGACAGGGGGAAATGAAAAACTGTTTTTT. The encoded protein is CAWSQTGGNEKLFF.

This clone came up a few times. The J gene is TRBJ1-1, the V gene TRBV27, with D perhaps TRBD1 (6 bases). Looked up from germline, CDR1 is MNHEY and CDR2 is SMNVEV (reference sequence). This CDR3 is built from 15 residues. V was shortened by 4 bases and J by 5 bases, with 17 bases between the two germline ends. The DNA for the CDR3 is TGTGCCAGCAGTTCAAACCAGGGGAGGGGGACTGAAGCTTTCTTT. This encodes CASSSNQGRGTEAFF.

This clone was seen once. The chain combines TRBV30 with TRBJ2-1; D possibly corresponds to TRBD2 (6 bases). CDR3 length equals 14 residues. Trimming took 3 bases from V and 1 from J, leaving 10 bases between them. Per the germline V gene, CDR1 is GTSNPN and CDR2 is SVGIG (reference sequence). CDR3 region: CAWRYGGSYNEQFF. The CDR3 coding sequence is TGTGCCTGGAGGTACGGGGGTTCCTACAATGAGCAGTTCTTC.

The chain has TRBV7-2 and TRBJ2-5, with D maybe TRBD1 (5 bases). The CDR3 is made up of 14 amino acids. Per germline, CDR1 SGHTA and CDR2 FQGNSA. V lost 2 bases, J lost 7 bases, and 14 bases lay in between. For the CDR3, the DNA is TGTGCCAGCAGCTTAACCAGGGATGCACGGACCCAGTACTTC. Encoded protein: CASSLTRDARTQYF.

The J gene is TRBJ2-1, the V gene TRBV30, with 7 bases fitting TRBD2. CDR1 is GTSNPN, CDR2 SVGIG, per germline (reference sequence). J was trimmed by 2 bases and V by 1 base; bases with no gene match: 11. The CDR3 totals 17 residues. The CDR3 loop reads CAWSGLGLEGAYNEQFF. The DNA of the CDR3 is TGTGCCTGGAGTGGCCTCGGACTAGAAGGGGCCTACAATGAGCAGTTCTTC.

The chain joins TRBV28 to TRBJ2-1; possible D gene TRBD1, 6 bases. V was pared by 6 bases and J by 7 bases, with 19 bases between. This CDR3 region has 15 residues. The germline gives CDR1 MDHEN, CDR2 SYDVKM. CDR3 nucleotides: TGTGCCAGCAGCCCGATACAGGGTTCGAGGAATGAGCAGTTCTTC. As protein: CASSPIQGSRNEQFF.

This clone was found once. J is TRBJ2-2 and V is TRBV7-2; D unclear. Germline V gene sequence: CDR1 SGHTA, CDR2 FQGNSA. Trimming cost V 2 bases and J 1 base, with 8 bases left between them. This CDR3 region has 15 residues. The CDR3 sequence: CASSLQEMNTGELFF. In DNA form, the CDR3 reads TGTGCCAGCAGCTTACAGGAAATGAACACCGGGGAGCTGTTTTTT.

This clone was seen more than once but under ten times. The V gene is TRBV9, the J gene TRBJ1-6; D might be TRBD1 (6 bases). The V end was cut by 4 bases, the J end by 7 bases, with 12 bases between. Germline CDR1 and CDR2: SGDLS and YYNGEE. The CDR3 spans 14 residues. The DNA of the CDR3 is TGTGCCAGCAGCACTACACAGGGAAATTCACCCCTCCACTTT. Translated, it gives CASSTTQGNSPLHF.

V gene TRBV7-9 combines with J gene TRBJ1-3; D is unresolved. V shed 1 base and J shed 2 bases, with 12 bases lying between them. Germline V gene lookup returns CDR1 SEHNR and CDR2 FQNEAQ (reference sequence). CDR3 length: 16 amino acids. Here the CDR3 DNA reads TGTGCCAGCAGCTTAGGGCTAGGAGCCCCTGGAAACACCATATATTTT. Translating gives CASSLGLGAPGNTIYF. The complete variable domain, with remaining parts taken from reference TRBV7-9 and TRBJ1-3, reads DTGVSQNPRHKITKRGQNVTFRCDPISEHNRLYWYRQTLGQGPEFLTYFQNEAQLEKSRLLSDRFSAERPKGSFSTLEIQRTEQGDSAMYLCASSLGLGAPGNTIYFGEGSWLTVV.

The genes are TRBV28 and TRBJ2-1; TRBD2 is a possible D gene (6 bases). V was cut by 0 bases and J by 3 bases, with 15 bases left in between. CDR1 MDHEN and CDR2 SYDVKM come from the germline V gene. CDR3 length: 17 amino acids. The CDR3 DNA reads TGTGCCAGCAGTTTATGGGGGGGTGGCTCCCTCTACAATGAGCAGTTCTTC. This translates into CASSLWGGGSLYNEQFF.

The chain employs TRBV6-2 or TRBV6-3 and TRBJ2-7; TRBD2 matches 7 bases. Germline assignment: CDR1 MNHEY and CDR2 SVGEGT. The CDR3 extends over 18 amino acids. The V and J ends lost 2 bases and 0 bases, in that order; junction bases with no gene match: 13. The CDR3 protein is CASSYLIGTKRASYEQYF. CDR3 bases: TGTGCCAGCAGTTACCTCATCGGGACTAAACGCGCCTCCTACGAGCAGTACTTC.

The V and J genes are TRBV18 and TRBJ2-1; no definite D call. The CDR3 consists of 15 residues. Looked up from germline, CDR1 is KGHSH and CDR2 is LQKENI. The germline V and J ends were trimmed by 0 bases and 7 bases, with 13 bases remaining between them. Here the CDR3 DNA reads TGTGCCAGCTCACCACCTTCTTTGAAGGAGAATGAGCAGTTCTTC. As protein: CASSPPSLKENEQFF.

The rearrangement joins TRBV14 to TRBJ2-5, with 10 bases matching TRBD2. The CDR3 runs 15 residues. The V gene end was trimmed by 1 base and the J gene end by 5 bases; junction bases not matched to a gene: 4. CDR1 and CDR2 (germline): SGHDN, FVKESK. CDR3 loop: CASSQVSGGMETQYF. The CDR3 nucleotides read TGTGCCAGCAGCCAAGTTAGCGGGGGGATGGAGACCCAGTACTTC.

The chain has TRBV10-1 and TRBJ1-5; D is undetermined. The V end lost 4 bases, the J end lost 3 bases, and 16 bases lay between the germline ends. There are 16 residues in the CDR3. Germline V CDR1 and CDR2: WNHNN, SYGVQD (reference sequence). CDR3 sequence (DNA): TGCGCCAGCAGTGTTCAATGCAGGATTGACAATCAGCCCCAGCATTTT. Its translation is CASSVQCRIDNQPQHF.

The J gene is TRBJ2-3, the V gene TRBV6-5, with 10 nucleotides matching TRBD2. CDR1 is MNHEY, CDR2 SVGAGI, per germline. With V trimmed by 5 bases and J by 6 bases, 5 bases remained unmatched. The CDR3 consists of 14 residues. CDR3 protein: CASSSGGAYDTQYF. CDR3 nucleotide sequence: TGTGCCAGCAGTAGCGGGGGGGCCTACGATACGCAGTATTTT.

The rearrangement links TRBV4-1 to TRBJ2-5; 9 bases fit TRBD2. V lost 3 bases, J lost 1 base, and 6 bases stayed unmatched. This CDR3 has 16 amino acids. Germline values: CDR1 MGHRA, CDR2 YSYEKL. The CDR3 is CASSQGSGGTQETQYF. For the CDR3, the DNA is TGCGCCAGCAGCCAGGGCAGCGGGGGGACCCAAGAGACCCAGTACTTC.

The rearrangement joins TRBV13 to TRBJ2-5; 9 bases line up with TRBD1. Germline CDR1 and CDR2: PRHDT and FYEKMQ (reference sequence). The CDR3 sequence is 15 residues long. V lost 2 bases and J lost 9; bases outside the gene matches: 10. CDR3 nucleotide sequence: TGTGCCAGCAGCTTAACGGGACAGGGTGACCGGGCCCAGTACTTC. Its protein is CASSLTGQGDRAQYF.

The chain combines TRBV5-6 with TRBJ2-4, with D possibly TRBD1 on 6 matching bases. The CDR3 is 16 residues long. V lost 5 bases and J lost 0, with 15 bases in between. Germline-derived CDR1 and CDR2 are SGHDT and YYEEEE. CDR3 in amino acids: CASSSGTQVAKNIQYF. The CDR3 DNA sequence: TGTGCCAGCAGTTCCGGGACACAAGTAGCCAAAAACATTCAGTACTTC.